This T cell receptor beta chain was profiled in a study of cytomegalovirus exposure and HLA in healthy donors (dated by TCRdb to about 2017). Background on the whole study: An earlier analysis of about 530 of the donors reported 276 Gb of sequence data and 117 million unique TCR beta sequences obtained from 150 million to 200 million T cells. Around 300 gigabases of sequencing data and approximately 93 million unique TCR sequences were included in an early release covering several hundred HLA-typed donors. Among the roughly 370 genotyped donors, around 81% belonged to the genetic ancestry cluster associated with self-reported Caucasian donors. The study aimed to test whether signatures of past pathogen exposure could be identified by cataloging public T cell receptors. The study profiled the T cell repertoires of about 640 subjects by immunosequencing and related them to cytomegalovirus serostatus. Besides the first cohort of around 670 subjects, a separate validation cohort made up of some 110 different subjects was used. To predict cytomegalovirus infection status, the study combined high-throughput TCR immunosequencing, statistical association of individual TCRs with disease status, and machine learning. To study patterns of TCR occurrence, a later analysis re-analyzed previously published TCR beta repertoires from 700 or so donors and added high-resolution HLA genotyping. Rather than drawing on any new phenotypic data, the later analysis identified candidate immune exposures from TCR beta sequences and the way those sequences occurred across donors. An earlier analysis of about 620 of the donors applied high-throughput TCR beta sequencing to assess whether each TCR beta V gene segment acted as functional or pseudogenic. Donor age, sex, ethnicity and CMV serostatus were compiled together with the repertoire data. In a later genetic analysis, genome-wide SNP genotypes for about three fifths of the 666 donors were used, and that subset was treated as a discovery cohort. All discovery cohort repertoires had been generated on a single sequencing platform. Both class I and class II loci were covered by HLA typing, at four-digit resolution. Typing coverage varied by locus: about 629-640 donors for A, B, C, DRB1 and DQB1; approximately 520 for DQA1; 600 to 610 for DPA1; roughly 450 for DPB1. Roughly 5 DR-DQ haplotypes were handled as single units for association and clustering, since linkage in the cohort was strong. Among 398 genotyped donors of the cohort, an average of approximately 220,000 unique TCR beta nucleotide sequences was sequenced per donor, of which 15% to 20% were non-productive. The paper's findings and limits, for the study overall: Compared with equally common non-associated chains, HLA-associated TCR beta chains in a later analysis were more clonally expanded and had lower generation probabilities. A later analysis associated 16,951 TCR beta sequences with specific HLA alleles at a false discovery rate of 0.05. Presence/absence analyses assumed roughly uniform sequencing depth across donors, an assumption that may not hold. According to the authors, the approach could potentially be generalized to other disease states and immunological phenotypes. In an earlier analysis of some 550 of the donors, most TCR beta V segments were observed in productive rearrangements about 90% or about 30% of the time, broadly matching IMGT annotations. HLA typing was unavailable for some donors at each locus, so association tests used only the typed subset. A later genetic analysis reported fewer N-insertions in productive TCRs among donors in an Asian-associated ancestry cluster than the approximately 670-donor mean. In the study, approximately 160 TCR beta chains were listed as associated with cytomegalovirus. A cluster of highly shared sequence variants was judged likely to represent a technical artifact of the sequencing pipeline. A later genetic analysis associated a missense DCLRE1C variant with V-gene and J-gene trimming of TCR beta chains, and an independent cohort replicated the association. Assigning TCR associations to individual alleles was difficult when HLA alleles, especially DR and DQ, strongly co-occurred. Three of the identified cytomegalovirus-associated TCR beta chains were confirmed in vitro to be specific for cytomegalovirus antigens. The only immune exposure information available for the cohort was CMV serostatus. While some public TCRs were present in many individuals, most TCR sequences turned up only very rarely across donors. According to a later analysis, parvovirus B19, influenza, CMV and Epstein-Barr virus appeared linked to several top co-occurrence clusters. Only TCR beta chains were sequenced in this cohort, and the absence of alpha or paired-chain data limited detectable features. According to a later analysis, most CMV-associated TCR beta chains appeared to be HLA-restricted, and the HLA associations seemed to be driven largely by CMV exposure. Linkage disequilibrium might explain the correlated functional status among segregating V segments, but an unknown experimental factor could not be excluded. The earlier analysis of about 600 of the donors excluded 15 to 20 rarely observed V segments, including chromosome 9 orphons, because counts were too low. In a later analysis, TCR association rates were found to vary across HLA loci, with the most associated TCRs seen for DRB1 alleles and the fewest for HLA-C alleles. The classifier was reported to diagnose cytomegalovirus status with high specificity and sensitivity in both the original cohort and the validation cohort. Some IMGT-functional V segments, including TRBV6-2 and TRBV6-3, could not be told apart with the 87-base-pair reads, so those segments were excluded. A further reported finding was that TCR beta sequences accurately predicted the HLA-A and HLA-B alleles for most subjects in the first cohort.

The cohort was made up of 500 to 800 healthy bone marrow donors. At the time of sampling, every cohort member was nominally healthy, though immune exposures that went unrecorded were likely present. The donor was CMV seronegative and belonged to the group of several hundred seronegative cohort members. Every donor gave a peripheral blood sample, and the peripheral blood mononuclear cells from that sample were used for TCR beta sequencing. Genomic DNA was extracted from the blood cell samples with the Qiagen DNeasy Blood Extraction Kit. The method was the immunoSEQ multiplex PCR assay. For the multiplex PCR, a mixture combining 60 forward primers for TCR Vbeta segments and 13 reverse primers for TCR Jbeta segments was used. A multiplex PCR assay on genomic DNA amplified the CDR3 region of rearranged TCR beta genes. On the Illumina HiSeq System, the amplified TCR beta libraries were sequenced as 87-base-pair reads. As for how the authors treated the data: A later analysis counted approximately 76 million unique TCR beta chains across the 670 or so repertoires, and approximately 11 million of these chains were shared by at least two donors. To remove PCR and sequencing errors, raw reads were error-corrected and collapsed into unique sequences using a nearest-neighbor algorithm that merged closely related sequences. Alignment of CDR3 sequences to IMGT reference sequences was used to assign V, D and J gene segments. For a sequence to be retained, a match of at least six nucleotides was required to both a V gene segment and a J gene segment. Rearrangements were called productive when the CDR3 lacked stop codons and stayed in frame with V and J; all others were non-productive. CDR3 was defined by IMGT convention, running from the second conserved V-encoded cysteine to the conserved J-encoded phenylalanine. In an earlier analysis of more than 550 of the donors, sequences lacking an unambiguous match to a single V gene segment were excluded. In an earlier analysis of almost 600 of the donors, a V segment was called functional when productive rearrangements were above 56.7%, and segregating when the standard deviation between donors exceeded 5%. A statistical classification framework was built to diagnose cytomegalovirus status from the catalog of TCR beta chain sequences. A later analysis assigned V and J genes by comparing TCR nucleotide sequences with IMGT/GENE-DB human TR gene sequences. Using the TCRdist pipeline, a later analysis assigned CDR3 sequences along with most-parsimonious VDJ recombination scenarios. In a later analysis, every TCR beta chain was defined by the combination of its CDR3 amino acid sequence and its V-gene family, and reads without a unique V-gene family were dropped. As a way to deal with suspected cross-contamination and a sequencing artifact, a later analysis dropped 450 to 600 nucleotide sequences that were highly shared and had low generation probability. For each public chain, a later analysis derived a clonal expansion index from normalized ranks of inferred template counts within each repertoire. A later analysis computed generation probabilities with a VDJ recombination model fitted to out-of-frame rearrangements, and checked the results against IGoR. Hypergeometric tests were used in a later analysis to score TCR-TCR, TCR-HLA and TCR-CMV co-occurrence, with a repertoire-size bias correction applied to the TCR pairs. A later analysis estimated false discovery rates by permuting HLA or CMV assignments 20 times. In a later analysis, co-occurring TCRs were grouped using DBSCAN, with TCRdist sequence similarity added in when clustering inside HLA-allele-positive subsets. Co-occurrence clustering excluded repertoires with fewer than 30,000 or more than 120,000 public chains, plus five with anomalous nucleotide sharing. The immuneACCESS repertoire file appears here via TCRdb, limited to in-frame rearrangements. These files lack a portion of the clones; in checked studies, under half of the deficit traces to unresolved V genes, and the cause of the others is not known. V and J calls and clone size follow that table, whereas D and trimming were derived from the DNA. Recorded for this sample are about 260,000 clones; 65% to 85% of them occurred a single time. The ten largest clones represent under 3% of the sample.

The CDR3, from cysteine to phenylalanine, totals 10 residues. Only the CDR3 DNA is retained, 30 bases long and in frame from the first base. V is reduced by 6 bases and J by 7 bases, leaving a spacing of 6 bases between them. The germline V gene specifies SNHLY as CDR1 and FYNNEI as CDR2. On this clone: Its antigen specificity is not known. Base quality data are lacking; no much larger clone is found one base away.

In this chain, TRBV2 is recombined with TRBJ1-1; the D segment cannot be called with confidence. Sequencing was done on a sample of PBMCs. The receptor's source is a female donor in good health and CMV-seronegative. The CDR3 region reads CASREVEAFF. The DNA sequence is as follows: TGTGCCAGCAGGGAGGTTGAAGCTTTCTTT.